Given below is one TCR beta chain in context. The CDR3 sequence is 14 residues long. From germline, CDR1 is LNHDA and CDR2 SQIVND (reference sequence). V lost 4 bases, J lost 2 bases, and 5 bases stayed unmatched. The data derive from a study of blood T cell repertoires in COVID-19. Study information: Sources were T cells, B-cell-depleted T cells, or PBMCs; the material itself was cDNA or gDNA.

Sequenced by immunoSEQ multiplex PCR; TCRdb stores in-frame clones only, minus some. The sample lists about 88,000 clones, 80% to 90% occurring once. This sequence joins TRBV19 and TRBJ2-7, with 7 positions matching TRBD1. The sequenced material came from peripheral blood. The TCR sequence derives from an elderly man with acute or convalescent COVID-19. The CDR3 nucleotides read TGTGCCAGTAGTAGTACAGGGGCCGCCTACGAGCAGTACTTC. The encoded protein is CASSSTGAAYEQYF.